This T cell receptor (beta chain) appears in the sequencing data of a study of CD8 T cells in Susac syndrome. Study context: Patients with Susac syndrome had blood drawn and were at that point therapy-naive, on corticosteroids, or on intravenous immunoglobulin alone.

It was with random hexamers that 0.5 to 1 ug RNA was reverse transcribed. TCRdb re-analysed the immunoSEQ multiplex PCR reads in MiXCR, keeping a single row per CDR3 protein. Counted here are roughly 75,000 distinct CDR3 sequences, 85% to 95% occurring once; the ten biggest clones make up about 0.15%. This clonotype was seen just once. In germline, CDR1 is KGHSH, CDR2 LQKENI. The V and J ends lost 2 bases and 5 bases, in that order; junction bases with no gene match: 1. The CDR3 has 15 residues. Susac syndrome patients met recently defined diagnostic criteria for definite or probable disease. This receptor was identified in a human donor with Susac syndrome. V and J are TRBV18 and TRBJ1-4; 11 bases are shared with TRBD1. Sequenced input: CD4+ T cells from PBMCs. CDR3 sequence: CASSPGTGGNEKLFF. Here the CDR3 DNA reads TGTGCCAGCTCACCAGGGACAGGGGGAAATGAAAAACTGTTTTTT.